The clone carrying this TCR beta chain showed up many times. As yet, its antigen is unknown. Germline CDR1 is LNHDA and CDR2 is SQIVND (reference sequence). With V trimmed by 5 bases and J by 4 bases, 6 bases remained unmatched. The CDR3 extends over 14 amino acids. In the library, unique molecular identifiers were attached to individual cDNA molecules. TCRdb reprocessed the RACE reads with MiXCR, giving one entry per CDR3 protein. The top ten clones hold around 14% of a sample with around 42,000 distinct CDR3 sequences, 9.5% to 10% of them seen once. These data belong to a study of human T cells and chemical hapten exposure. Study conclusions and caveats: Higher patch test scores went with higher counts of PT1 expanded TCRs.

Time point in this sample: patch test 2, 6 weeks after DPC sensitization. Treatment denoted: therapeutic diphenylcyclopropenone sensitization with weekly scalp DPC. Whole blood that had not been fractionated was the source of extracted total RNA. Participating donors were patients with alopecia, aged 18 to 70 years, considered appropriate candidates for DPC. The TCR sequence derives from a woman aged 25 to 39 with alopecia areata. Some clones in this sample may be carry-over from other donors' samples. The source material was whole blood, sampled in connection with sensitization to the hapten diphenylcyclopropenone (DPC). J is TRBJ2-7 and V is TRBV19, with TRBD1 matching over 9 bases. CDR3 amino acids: CASSPTGGGYEQYF. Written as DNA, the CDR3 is TGTGCCAGTAGTCCCACAGGGGGCGGATACGAGCAGTACTTC.